These 20 T cell receptor beta chains originate from one sample sequenced in a study of PD-1 blockade in classical Hodgkin lymphoma. Method: immunoSEQ multiplex PCR; TCRdb's copy keeps in-frame clones and lacks some. The profile covers tens of thousands of clones, with over 75% appearing a single time and around 2.7% taken by the ten largest. Time point given: cycle 4 day 1 (C4D1), after 5 to 7 weeks of nivolumab. No patient escaped relapse after autologous stem cell transplantation, and brentuximab vedotin exposure varied. This specimen was peripheral blood mononuclear cells (PBMCs), taken before the fourth cycle of nivolumab. All receptors come from a human donor with classical Hodgkin lymphoma.

The chain is built from TRBV25-1 and TRBJ1-1; maybe TRBD1 (5 bases). This CDR3 is 14 amino acids long. Germline V lookup: CDR1 MGHDK, CDR2 SYGVNS. The V and J ends lost 8 bases and 2 bases respectively, with 15 bases between them. CDR3 region: CASALQGGNTEAFF. CDR3 DNA sequence: TGTGCCAGCGCTCTGCAGGGTGGAAACACTGAAGCTTTCTTT.

The CDR3 loop reads CASSHYSGGSYNEQFF. Written as DNA, the CDR3 is TGCGCCAGCAGCCACTATAGCGGGGGCTCCTACAATGAGCAGTTCTTC. V is TRBV5-1 and J is TRBJ2-1, with 9 bases that match TRBD2. The CDR3 spans 16 residues. The ends lost 4 bases at V and 0 bases at J; junction bases unmatched: 5. Germline V CDR1 and CDR2: SGHRS, YFSETQ.

This clone was seen a handful of times. The V call is TRBV7-2, the J call TRBJ1-6; 8 bases are a match to TRBD1. Trimming at V came to 5 bases and at J to 9 bases, leaving 9 bases not matched to a gene. The CDR3 contains 15 residues. The V gene's germline CDR1 is SGHTA and CDR2 FQGNSA. CDR3 sequence reads: CASSVLQGGSSPLHF. In DNA, the CDR3 is TGTGCCAGCAGCGTCCTACAGGGGGGGAGTTCACCCCTCCACTTT.

This chain links TRBV9 with TRBJ1-5; D unclear. The CDR3 has 12 amino acids. The V gene's germline CDR1 is SGDLS and CDR2 YYNGEE. V was cut by 3 bases and J by 5 bases, with 6 bases left in between. The CDR3 sequence: CASSAGDQPQHF. CDR3 coding DNA: TGTGCCAGCAGCGCAGGTGATCAGCCCCAGCATTTT.

The CDR3 coding sequence is TGCGCCAGCAGTGAGAACTCCCCGAGGGTTGTTGGCACGCAGTATTTT. Encoded protein: CASSENSPRVVGTQYF. The chain couples TRBV10-1 to TRBJ2-3; possibly TRBD2 for D (5 bases). CDR1 is WNHNN and CDR2 is SYGVQD in the germline V gene (reference sequence). V shed 2 bases and J shed 9 bases, with 21 bases lying between them. There are 16 residues in the CDR3.

The rearrangement joins TRBV15 to TRBJ2-3; 9 bases are a match to TRBD1. Germline V gene data show CDR1 as LNHNV and CDR2 as YYDKDF (reference sequence). The CDR3 has 15 residues. The V gene end was trimmed by 5 bases and the J gene end by 4 bases; junction bases not matched to a gene: 7. The CDR3 sequence is CATSLRQGVSDTQYF. As DNA, the CDR3 is TGTGCCACCAGCTTACGACAGGGGGTCTCAGATACGCAGTATTTT.

The V and J genes are TRBV30 and TRBJ2-7; D is perhaps TRBD2 (6 bases). Germline V gives CDR1 GTSNPN, CDR2 SVGIG (reference sequence). The CDR3 has 13 residues. V was shortened by 4 bases and J by 3 bases, with 13 bases between the two germline ends. CDR3: CAWTPGRLYEQYF. The CDR3 DNA follows: TGTGCCTGGACGCCAGGGAGGCTCTACGAGCAGTACTTC. Full variable domain (missing parts from reference TRBV30 and TRBJ2-7): SQTIHQWPATLVQPVGSPLSLECTVEGTSNPNLYWYRQAAGRGLQLLFYSVGIGQISSEVPQNLSASRPQDRQFILSSKKLLLSDSGFYLCAWTPGRLYEQYFGPGTRLTVT.

V usage is TRBV11-2 and J usage is TRBJ1-1; TRBD1 aligns across 9 bases. CDR1 is SGHAT and CDR2 is FQNNGV in the germline V gene. J lost 1 base, V lost 4 bases, and 4 bases had no gene match. The CDR3 extends over 15 amino acids. The CDR3 region is CASSYPDRGNTEAFF. The DNA for the CDR3 is TGTGCCAGCAGCTACCCGGACAGGGGGAACACTGAAGCTTTCTTT.

The rearrangement links TRBV5-4 to TRBJ1-2; perhaps TRBD1 as D (5 bases). Germline V gives CDR1 SGHNT, CDR2 YYREEE (reference sequence). This CDR3 has 14 amino acids. Trimming took 0 bases from V and 4 from J, leaving 10 bases between them. In DNA, the CDR3 is TGTGCCAGCAGCTTGGTCCGACAGCCCTATGGCTACACCTTC. Protein sequence: CASSLVRQPYGYTF.

The chain links TRBV27 to TRBJ2-1; TRBD2 aligns across 7 bases. The junction had 13 bases not matched to a gene; V was cut back by 7 bases and J by 7 bases. The CDR3 extends over 15 amino acids. CDR1 and CDR2 (germline): MNHEY, SMNVEV (reference sequence). The CDR3 DNA follows: TGTGCCAGCAAAGATAGTAGCGGGTGGTCTAATGAGCAGTTCTTC. It codes for CASKDSSGWSNEQFF.

The genes are TRBV2 and TRBJ1-2, with D uncertain. CDR1 and CDR2 from the germline V gene are SNHLY and FYNNEI. This CDR3 has 13 amino acids. Trimming pared 7 bases from V and 0 bases from J, leaving 9 bases between. The CDR3 is CASTWTANYGYTF. CDR3 in DNA: TGTGCCAGCACCTGGACGGCTAACTATGGCTACACCTTC.

The rearrangement links TRBV29-1 to TRBJ2-1; TRBD1 aligns across 9 bases. The CDR3 contains 13 residues. Germline CDR1 is SQVTM and CDR2 is ANQGSEA. Trimming cost V 4 bases and J 7 bases; bases outside gene matches: 5. CDR3 residues: CSVAKDRGNEQFF. In DNA form, the CDR3 reads TGCAGCGTTGCCAAGGACAGGGGAAATGAGCAGTTCTTC.

The gene calls are TRBV10-3 and TRBJ2-7, with 9 bases that match TRBD2. The CDR3 extends over 17 amino acids. V lost 0 bases, J lost 7 bases, and 13 bases stayed unmatched. Germline CDR1 is ENHRY and CDR2 is SYGVKD. CDR3 nucleotides: TGTGCCATCAGTGAGTCATCGCGGGGGGGCCGTATTTGGGAGCAGTACTTC. Encoded protein: CAISESSRGGRIWEQYF.

This clone was counted between two and nine times. The J gene is TRBJ1-1, the V gene TRBV20-1; weak D call: TRBD1 (6 bases). Trimming shortened V by 1 base and J by 11 bases, and 11 bases separated the two germline ends. The CDR3 runs to 11 residues. The V gene's germline CDR1 is DFQATT and CDR2 SNEGSKA (reference sequence). CDR3 sequence (DNA): TGCAGTGCTAGAGTAGGGGGGCAGGCTTTCTTT. Encoded protein: CSARVGGQAFF.

The rearrangement joins TRBV27 to TRBJ2-4; 7 nucleotides agree with TRBD1. This CDR3 contains 16 residues. V was clipped by 5 bases and J by 3 bases; unmatched bases: 10. Germline V gives CDR1 MNHEY, CDR2 SMNVEV (reference sequence). The CDR3 nucleotides read TGTGCCAGCAGTCTATGGACAGGAACAGGCAAAAACATTCAGTACTTC. Its translation is CASSLWTGTGKNIQYF.

The CDR3 region has the DNA TGTGCCAGCTCCCGGGACCTTGAAGCTTTCTTT. This translates into CASSRDLEAFF. The gene calls are TRBV18 and TRBJ1-1; D perhaps matches TRBD1 (5 bases). Germline assignment: CDR1 KGHSH and CDR2 LQKENI. CDR3 length: 11 amino acids. V lost 6 bases and J lost 7, with 9 bases in between.

The chain joins TRBV12-5 to TRBJ2-1, with D possibly matching TRBD2 (6 bases). V shed 4 bases and J shed 12 bases, with 16 bases lying between them. The CDR3 has 13 residues. Germline CDR1 LGHNT, CDR2 FRNRAP. The CDR3 region is CASGSPGVAAQFF. For the CDR3, the DNA is TGTGCTAGTGGTTCCCCGGGGGTAGCTGCGCAGTTCTTC.

The table lists this clone with a count of one. The chain uses TRBV19 and TRBJ1-5, with 8 positions matching TRBD1. CDR3 length: 13 amino acids. The junction had 5 bases not matched to a gene; V was cut back by 7 bases and J by 6 bases. Germline lookup yields CDR1 LNHDA and CDR2 SQIVND (reference sequence). CDR3 amino acids: CASTTGGIQPQHF. The DNA of the CDR3 is TGTGCCAGTACTACAGGGGGTATTCAGCCCCAGCATTTT. The whole variable domain, filled in from reference TRBV19 and TRBJ1-5, reads DGGITQSPKYLFRKEGQNVTLSCEQNLNHDAMYWYRQDPGQGLRLIYYSQIVNDFQKGDIAEGYSVSREKKESFPLTVTSAQKNPTAFYLCASTTGGIQPQHFGDGTRLSIL.

The rearrangement joins TRBV29-1 to TRBJ1-4; the D gene is possibly TRBD1 (6 bases). Germline CDR1 is SQVTM and CDR2 is ANQGSEA. This CDR3 spans 13 amino acids. Trimming shortened V by 4 bases and J by 5 bases, and 11 bases separated the two germline ends. The CDR3 DNA is TGCAGCGTTGCGGGGGCTGGAAATGAAAAACTGTTTTTT. Translation gives CSVAGAGNEKLFF. The full variable domain, completed using reference TRBV29-1 and TRBJ1-4, is SAVISQKPSRDICQRGTSLTIQCQVDSQVTMMFWYRQQPGQSLTLIATANQGSEATYESGFVIDKFPISRPNLTFSTLTVSNMSPEDSSIYLCSVAGAGNEKLFFGSGTQLSVL.

The chain links TRBV10-2 to TRBJ1-6; perhaps TRBD1 as D (5 bases). Germline CDR1 WSHSY, CDR2 SAAADI. The CDR3 contains 14 residues. The ends were cut back, 4 bases at V and 7 bases at J, with 11 bases in the middle. The CDR3 region is CASSVGVSNSPLHF. The CDR3 DNA reads TGCGCCAGCAGTGTGGGGGTTTCAAATTCACCCCTCCACTTT.